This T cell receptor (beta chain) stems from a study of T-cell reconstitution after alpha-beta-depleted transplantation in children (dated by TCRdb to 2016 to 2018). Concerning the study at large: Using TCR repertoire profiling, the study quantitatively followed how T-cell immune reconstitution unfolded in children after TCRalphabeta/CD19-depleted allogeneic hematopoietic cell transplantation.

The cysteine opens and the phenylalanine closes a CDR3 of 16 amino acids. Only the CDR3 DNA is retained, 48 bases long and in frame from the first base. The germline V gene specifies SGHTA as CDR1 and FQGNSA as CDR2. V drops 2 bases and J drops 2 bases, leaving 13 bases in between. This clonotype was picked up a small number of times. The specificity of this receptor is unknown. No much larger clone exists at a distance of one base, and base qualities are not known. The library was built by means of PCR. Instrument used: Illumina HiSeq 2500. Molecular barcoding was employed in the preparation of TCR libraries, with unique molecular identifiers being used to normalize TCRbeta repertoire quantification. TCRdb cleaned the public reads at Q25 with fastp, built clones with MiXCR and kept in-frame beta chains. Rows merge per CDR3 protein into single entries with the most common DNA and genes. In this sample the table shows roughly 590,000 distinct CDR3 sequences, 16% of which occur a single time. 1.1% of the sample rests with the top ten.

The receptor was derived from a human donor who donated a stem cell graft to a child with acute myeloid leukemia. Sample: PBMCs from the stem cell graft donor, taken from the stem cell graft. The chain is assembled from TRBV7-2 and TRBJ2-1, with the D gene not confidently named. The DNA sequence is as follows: TGTGCCAGCAGCTTAACGAGAATTTTAACCTACAATGAGCAGTTCTTC. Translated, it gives CASSLTRILTYNEQFF.